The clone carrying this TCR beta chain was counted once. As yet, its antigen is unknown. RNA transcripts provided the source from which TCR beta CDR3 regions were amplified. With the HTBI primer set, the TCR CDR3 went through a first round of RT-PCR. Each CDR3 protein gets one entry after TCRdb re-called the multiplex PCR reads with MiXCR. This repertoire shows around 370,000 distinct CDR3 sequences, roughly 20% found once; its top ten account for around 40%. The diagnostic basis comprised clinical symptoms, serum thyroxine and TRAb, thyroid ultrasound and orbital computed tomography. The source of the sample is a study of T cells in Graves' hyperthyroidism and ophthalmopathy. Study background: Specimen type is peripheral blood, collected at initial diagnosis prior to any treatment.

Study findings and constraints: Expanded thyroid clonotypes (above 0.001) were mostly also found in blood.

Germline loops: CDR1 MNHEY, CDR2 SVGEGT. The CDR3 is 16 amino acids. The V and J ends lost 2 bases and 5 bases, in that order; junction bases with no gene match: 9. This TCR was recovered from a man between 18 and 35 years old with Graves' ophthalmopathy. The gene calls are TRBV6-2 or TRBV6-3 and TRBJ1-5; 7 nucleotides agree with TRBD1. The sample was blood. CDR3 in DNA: TGTGCCAGCAGTTACCTGGGGACAGAACCCTATCAGCCCCAGCATTTT. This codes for CASSYLGTEPYQPQHF.